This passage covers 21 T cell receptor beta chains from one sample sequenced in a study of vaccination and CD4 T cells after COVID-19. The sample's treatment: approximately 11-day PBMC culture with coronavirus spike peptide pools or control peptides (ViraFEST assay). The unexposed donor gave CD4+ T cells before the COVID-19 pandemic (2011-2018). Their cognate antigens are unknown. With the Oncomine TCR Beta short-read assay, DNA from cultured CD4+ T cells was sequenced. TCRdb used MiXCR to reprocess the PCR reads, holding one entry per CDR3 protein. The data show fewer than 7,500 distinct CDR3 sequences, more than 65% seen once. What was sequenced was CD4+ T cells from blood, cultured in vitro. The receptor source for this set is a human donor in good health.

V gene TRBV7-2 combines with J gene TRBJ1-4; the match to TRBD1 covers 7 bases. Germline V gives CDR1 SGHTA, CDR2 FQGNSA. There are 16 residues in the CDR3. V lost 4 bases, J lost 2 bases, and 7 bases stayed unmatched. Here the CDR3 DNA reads TGTGCCAGCAGCTCCGTGACAGGGCGGACTAATGAAAAACTGTTTTTT. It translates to CASSSVTGRTNEKLFF.

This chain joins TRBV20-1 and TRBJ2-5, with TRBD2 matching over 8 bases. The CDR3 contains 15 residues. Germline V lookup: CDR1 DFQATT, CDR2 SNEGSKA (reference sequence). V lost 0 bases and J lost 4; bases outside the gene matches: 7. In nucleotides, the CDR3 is TGCAGTGCTAGAGATAGGAGAAGCGGGGGAGAGACCCAGTACTTC. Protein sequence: CSARDRRSGGETQYF.

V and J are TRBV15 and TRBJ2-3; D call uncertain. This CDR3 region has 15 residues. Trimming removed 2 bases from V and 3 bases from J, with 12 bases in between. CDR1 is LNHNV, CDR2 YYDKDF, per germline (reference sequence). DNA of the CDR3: TGTGCCACCAGCAGACCTCTCGGGTCTACAGATACGCAGTATTTT. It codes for CATSRPLGSTDTQYF.

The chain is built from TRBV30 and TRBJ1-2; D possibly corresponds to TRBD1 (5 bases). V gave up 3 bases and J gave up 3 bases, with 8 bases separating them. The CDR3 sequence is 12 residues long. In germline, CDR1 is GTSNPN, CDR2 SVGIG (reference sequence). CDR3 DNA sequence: TGTGCCTGGAGATTCAGGGACTATGGCTACACCTTC. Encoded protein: CAWRFRDYGYTF.

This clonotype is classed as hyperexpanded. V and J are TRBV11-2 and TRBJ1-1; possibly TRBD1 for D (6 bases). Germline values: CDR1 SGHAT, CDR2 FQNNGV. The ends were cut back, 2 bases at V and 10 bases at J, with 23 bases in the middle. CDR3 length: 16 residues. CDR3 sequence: CASSLSVSLQGQGAFF. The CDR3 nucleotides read TGTGCCAGCAGCTTATCGGTCAGTCTTCAGGGGCAGGGAGCTTTCTTT.

CDR3: CASRIAGGTNTGELFF. CDR3 in DNA: TGTGCCAGCAGGATAGCGGGGGGTACGAACACCGGGGAGCTGTTTTTT. This sequence joins TRBV11-2 and TRBJ2-2, with 10 bases lining up with TRBD2. The CDR3 length is 16 residues. J gave up 0 bases and V 6 bases, and 4 bases lay outside the gene matches. Germline V gives CDR1 SGHAT, CDR2 FQNNGV.

The CDR3 loop is CASSLWRGQPQHF. In DNA, the CDR3 is TGTGCCAGCAGTCTCTGGCGGGGTCAGCCCCAGCATTTT. The chain carries TRBV12-3 or TRBV12-4 and TRBJ1-5; D not resolved. V was cut by 5 bases and J by 6 bases, with 11 bases left in between. This CDR3 spans 13 amino acids.

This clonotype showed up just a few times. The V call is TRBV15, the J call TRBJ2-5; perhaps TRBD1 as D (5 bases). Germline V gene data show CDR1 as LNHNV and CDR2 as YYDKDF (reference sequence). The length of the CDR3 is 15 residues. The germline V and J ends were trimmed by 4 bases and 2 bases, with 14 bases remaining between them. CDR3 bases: TGTGCCACCAGCAACAGCAGGGTTTCACAAGAGACCCAGTACTTC. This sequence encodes CATSNSRVSQETQYF.

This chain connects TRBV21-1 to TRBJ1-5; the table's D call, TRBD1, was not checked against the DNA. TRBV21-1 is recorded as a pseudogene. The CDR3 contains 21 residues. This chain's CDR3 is CASSKATTFPSDSNSNQPQHF. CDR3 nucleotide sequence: TGTGCCAGCAGCAAAGCTACAACCTTTCCTAGTGACAGTAATAGCAATCAGCCCCAGCATTTT.

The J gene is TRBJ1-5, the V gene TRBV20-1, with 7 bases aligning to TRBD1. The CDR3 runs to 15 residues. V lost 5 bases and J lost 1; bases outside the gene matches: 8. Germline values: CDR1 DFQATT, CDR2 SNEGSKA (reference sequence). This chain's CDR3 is CSAPKEGQSNQPQHF. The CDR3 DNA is TGCAGTGCTCCAAAGGAGGGACAGAGCAATCAGCCCCAGCATTTT.

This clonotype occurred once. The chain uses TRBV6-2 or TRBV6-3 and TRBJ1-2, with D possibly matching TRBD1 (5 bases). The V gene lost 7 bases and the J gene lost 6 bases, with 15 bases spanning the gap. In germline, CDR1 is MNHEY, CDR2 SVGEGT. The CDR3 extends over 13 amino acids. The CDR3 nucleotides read TGTGCCAGCATAGCACAGGTGGGCCATGGCTACACCTTC. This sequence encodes CASIAQVGHGYTF.

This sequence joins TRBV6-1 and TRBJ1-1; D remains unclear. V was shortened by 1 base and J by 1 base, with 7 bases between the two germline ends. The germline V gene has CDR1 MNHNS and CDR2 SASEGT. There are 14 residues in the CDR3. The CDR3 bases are TGTGCCAGCAGTGAAGGTCGCAAGAACACTGAAGCTTTCTTT. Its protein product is CASSEGRKNTEAFF.

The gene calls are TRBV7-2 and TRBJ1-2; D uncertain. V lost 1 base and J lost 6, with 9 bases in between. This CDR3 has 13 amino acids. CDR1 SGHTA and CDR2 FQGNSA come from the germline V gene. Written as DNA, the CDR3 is TGTGCCAGCAGCTTAGGCCCATGGGATGGCTACACCTTC. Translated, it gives CASSLGPWDGYTF.

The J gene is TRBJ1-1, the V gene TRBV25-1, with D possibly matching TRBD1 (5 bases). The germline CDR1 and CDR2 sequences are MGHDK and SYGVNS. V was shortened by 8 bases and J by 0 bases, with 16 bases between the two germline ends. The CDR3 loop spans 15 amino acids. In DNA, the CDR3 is TGTGCCAGCGGGGGGGACGGAGGTTTGAACACTGAAGCTTTCTTT. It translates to CASGGDGGLNTEAFF.

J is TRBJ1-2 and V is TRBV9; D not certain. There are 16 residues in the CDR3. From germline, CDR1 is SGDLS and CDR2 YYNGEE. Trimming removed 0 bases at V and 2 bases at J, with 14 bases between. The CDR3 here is CASSVGMEGLNYGYTF. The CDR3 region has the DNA TGTGCCAGCAGCGTAGGCATGGAGGGTTTAAACTATGGCTACACCTTC.

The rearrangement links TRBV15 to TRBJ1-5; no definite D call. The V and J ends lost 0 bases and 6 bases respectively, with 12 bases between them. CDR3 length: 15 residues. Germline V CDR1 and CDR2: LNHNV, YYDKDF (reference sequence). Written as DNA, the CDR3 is TGTGCCACCAGCAGAGATCGGGTTTCCGTTCAGCCCCAGCATTTT. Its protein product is CATSRDRVSVQPQHF.

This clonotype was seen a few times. CDR3 in DNA: TGTGCCAGCAGTGTGACGAGGAGGGGACGCAATCAGCCCCAGCATTTT. The encoded protein is CASSVTRRGRNQPQHF. The chain employs TRBV6-1 and TRBJ1-5; D may be TRBD1 (5 bases). The germline V gene has CDR1 MNHNS and CDR2 SASEGT. The germline V and J ends were trimmed by 4 bases and 2 bases, with 15 bases remaining between them. The CDR3 has 16 residues.

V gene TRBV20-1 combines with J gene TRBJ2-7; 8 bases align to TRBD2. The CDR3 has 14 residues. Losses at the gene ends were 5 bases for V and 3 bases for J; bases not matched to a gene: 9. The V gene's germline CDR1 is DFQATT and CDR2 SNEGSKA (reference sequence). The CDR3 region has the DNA TGCAGTGCTGCCGGACTAGCAGATCACTACGAGCAGTACTTC. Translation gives CSAAGLADHYEQYF.

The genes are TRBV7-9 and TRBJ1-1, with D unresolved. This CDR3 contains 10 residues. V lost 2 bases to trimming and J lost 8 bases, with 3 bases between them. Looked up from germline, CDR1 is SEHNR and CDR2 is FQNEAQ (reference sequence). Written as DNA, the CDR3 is TGTGCCAGCAGCTTATCCGAAGCTTTCTTT. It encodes CASSLSEAFF.

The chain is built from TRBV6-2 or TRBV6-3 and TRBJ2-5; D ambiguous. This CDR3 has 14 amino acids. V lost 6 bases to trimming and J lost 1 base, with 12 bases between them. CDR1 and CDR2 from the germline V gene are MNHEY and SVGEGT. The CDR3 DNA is TGTGCCAGCAGGCCCCGCGTGAGCCAAGAGACCCAGTACTTC. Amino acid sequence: CASRPRVSQETQYF.

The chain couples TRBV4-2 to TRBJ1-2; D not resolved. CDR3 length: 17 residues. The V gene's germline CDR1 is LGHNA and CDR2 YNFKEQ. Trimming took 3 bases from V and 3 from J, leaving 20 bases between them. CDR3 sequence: CASSHDLSRTDYYGYTF. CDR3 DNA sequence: TGTGCCAGCAGCCATGACTTAAGCCGGACGGACTACTATGGCTACACCTTC.